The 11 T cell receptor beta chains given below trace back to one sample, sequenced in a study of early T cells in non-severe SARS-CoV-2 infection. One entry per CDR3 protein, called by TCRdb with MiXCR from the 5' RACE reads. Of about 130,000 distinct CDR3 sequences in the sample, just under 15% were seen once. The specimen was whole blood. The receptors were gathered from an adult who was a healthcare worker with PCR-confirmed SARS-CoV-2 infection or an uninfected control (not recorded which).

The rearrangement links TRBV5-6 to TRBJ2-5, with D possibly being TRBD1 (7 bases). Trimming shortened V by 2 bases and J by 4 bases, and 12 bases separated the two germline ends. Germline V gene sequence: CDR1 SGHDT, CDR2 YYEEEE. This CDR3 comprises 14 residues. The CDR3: CASSFRQGGETQYF. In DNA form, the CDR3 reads TGTGCCAGCAGCTTCCGACAGGGAGGAGAGACCCAGTACTTC. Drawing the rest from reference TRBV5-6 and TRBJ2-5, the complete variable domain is DAGVTQSPTHLIKTRGQQVTLRCSPKSGHDTVSWYQQALGQGPQFIFQYYEEEERQRGNFPDRFSGHQFPNYSSELNVNALLLGDSALYLCASSFRQGGETQYFGPGTRLLVL.

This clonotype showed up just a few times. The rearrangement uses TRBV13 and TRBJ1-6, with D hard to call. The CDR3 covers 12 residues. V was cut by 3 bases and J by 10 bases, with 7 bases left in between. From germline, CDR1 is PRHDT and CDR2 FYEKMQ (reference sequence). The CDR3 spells CASSFAVSPLHF. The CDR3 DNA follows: TGTGCCAGCAGCTTCGCGGTGTCACCCCTCCACTTT.

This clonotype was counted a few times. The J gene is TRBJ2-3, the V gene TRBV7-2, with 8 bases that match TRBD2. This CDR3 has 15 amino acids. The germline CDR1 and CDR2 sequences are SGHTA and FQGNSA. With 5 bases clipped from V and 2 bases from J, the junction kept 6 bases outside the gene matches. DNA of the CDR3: TGTGCCAGCAGCCCCCCGGGGGGGGTCACAGATACGCAGTATTTT. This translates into CASSPPGGVTDTQYF. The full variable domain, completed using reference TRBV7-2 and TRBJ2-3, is GAGVSQSPSNKVTEKGKDVELRCDPISGHTALYWYRQSLGQGLEFLIYFQGNSAPDKSGLPSDRFSAERTGGSVSTLTIQRTQQEDSAVYLCASSPPGGVTDTQYFGPGTRLTVL.

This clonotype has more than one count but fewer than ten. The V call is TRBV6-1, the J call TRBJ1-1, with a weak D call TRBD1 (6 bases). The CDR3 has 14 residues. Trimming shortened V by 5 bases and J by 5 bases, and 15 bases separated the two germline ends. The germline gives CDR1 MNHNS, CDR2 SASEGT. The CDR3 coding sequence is TGTGCCAGCAGTTACCACAGGGTTGGAACTGAAGCTTTCTTT. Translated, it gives CASSYHRVGTEAFF.

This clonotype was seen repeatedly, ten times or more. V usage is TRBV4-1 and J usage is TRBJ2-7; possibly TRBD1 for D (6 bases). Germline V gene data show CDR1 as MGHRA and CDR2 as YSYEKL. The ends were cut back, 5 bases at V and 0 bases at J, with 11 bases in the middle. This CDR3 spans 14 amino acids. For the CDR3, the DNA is TGCGCCAGCAGCTCGGACAGAAGCTCCTACGAGCAGTACTTC. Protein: CASSSDRSSYEQYF.

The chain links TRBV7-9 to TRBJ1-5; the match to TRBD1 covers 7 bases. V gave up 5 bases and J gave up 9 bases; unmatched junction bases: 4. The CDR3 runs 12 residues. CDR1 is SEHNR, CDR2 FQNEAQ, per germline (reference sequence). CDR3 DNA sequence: TGTGCCAGCAGCCAACAGGGGACGCCCCAGCATTTT. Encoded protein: CASSQQGTPQHF.

This chain's CDR3 is CAISVKGANYNEQFF. The CDR3 region has the DNA TGTGCCATCAGTGTGAAGGGGGCGAACTACAATGAGCAGTTCTTC. V is TRBV10-3 and J is TRBJ2-1; 7 bases align to TRBD1. The trim removed 4 bases at V and 3 bases at J, leaving 6 bases unmatched. This CDR3 has 15 residues. Germline V gives CDR1 ENHRY, CDR2 SYGVKD.

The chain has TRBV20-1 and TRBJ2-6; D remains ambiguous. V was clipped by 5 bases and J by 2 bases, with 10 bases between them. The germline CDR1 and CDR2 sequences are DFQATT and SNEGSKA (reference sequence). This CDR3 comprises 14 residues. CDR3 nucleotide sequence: TGCAGTGCTCAGAAGCAACCTGGGGCCAACGTCCTGACTTTC. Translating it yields CSAQKQPGANVLTF.

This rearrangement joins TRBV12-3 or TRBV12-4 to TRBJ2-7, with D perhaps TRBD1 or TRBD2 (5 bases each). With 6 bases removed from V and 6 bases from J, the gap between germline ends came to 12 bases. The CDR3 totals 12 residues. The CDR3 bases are TGTGCCAGCAGGGGGGTGAGCCTCGAGCAGTACTTC. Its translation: CASRGVSLEQYF.

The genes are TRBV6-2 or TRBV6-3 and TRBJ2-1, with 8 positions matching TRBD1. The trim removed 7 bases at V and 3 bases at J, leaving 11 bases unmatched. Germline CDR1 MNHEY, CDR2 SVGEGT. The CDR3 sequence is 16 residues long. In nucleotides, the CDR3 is TGTGCCAGCAACTCTCGGACAGGGAAAGGCTACAATGAGCAGTTCTTC. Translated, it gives CASNSRTGKGYNEQFF.

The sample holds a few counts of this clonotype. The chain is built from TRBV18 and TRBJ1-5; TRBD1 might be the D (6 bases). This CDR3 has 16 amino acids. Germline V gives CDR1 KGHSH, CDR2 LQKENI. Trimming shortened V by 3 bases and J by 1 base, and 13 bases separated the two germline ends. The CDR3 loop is CASSPGGQLSNQPQHF. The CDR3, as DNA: TGTGCCAGCTCACCCGGAGGACAGTTAAGCAATCAGCCCCAGCATTTT. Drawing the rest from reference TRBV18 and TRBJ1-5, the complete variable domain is NAGVMQNPRHLVRRRGQEARLRCSPMKGHSHVYWYRQLPEEGLKFMVYLQKENIIDESGMPKERFSAEFPKEGPSILRIQQVVRGDSAAYFCASSPGGQLSNQPQHFGDGTRLSIL.